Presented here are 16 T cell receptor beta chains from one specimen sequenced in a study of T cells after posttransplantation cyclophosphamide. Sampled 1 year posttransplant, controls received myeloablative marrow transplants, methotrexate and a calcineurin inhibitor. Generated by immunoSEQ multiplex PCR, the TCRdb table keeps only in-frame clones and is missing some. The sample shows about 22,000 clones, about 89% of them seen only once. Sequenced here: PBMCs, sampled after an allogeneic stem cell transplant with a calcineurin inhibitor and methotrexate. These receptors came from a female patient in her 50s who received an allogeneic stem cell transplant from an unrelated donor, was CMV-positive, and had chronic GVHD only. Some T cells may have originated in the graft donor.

This chain's CDR3 is CASSFGTSGRRAQETQYF. CDR3 sequence (DNA): TGCGCCAGCAGCTTTGGGACTAGCGGGAGAAGAGCACAAGAGACCCAGTACTTC. The rearrangement joins TRBV5-1 to TRBJ2-5; 14 bases agree with TRBD2. Looked up from germline, CDR1 is SGHRS and CDR2 is YFSETQ. The CDR3 has 18 amino acids. V shed 2 bases and J 2 bases; nucleotides not matched to a gene: 8. Together with reference TRBV5-1 and TRBJ2-5, the CDR3 gives the full variable domain: KAGVTQTPRYLIKTRGQQVTLSCSPISGHRSVSWYQQTPGQGLQFLFEYFSETQRNKGNFPGRFSGRQFSNSRSEMNVSTLELGDSALYLCASSFGTSGRRAQETQYFGPGTRLLVL.

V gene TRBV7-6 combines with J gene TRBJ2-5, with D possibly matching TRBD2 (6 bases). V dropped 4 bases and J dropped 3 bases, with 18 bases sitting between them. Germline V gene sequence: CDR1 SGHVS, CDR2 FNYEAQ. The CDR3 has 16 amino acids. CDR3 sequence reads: CASSSRLGVSKETQYF. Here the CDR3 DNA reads TGTGCCAGCAGCTCGAGACTAGGGGTTTCGAAAGAGACCCAGTACTTC. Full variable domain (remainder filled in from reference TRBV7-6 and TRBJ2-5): GAGVSQSPRYKVTKRGQDVALRCDPISGHVSLYWYRQALGQGPEFLTYFNYEAQQDKSGLPNDRFSAERPEGSISTLTIQRTEQRDSAMYRCASSSRLGVSKETQYFGPGTRLLVL.

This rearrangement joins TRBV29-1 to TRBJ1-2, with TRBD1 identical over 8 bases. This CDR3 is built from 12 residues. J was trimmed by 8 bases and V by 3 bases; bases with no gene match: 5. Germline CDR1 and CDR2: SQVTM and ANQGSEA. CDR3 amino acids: CSVDWTGKGYTF. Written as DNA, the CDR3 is TGCAGCGTTGACTGGACAGGGAAAGGCTACACCTTC.

The CDR3 region is CSVEVTGMNTEAFF. CDR3 DNA: TGCAGCGTTGAGGTTACCGGGATGAACACTGAAGCTTTCTTT. The chain combines TRBV29-1 with TRBJ1-1; D not certain. This CDR3 contains 14 residues. V lost 3 bases to trimming and J lost 0 bases, with 11 bases between them. Germline V gene data show CDR1 as SQVTM and CDR2 as ANQGSEA.

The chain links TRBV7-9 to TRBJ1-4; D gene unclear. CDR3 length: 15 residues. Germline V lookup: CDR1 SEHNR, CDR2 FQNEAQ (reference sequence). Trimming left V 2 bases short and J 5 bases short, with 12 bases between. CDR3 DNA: TGTGCCAGCAGCTTATGGGAGGGAGTAAATGAAAAACTGTTTTTT. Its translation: CASSLWEGVNEKLFF.

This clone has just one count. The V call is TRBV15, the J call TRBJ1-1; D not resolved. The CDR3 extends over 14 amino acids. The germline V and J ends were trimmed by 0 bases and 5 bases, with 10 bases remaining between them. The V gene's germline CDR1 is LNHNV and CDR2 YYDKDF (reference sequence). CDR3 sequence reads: CATSREGARTEAFF. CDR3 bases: TGTGCCACCAGCAGAGAGGGTGCGAGGACTGAAGCTTTCTTT.

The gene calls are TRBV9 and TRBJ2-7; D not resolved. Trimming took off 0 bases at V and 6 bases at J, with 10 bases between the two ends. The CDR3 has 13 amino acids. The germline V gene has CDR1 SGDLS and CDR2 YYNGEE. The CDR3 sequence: CASSVGTSGEQYF. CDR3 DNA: TGTGCCAGCAGCGTAGGCACCTCGGGCGAGCAGTACTTC.

CDR3 amino acids: CASSSRGRGDQETQYF. The DNA for the CDR3 is TGTGCCAGCAGCTCCAGGGGGAGAGGTGACCAAGAGACCCAGTACTTC. This chain links TRBV2 with TRBJ2-5; TRBD1 matches 7 bases. This CDR3 contains 16 residues. V dropped 6 bases and J dropped 0; count of bases not matched to a gene: 10. CDR1 is SNHLY and CDR2 is FYNNEI in the germline V gene.

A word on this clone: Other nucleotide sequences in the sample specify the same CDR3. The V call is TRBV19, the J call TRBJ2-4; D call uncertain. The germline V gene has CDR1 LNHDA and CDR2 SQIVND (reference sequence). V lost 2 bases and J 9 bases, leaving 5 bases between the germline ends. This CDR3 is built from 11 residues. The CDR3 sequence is CASSIRGIQYF. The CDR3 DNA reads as TGTGCCAGTAGTATAAGAGGCATTCAGTACTTC.

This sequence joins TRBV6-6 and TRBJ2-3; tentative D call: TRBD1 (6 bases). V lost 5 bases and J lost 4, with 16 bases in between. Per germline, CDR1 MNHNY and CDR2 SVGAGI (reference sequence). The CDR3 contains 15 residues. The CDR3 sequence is CASSNRDKDADTQYF. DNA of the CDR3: TGTGCCAGCAGTAACCGGGACAAAGACGCAGATACGCAGTATTTT.

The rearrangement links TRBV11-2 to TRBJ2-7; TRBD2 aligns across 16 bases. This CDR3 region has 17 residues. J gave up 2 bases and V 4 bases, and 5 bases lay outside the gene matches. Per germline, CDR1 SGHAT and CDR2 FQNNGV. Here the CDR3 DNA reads TGTGCCAGCAGCTCCGGGACTAGCGGGAGGGATCCCTACGAGCAGTACTTC. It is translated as CASSSGTSGRDPYEQYF.

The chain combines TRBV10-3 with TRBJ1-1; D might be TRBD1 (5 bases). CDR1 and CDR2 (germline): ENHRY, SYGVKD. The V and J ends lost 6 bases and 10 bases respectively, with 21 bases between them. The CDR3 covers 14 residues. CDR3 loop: CAISPDSPTRGAFF. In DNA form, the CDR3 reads TGTGCCATCAGCCCAGACAGCCCTACGCGGGGAGCTTTCTTT.

The CDR3 loop reads CASTPLAGGSDTQYF. In DNA form, the CDR3 reads TGTGCCAGCACCCCACTAGCGGGAGGTTCAGATACGCAGTATTTT. V usage is TRBV5-6 and J usage is TRBJ2-3, with TRBD2 matching 12 bases. With 6 bases clipped from V and 4 bases from J, the junction kept 6 bases outside the gene matches. Germline V gene data show CDR1 as SGHDT and CDR2 as YYEEEE. This CDR3 comprises 15 residues.

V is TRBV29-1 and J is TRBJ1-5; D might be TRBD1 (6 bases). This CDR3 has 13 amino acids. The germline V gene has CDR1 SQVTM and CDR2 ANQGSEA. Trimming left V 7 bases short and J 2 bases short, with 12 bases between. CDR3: CSAGGGGNQPQHF. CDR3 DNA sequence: TGCAGCGCGGGAGGGGGTGGCAATCAGCCCCAGCATTTT.

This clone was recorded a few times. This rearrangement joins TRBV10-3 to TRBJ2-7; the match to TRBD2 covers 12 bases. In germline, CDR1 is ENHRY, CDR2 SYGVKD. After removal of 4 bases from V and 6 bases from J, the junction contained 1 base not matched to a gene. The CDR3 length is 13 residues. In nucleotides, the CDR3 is TGTGCCATCAGTGGGGGACTAGCGGGCGAGCAGTACTTC. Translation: CAISGGLAGEQYF.

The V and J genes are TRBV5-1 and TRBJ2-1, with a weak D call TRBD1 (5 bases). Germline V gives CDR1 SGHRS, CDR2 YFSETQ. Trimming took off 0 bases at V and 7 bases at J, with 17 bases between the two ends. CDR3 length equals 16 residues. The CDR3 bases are TGCGCCAGCAGCTTGGGTAGGGGCCCATCGGGTAATGAGCAGTTCTTC. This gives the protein CASSLGRGPSGNEQFF.